One and the same sample provided the 5 T cell receptor beta chains below, sequenced in a study of T cells in Graves' hyperthyroidism and ophthalmopathy. Amplification yielded TCR beta CDR3 regions, with RNA transcripts as the source. The TCR CDR3 first-round RT-PCR relied on the HTBI primer set. TCRdb called the multiplex PCR reads again in MiXCR, with one record for every CDR3 protein. The sample holds about 380,000 distinct CDR3 sequences, less than 20% seen once. Specimen: blood. The receptors shown here come from a man between 18 and 35 years old with Graves' ophthalmopathy.

This clonotype showed up just once. The chain carries TRBV11-2 and TRBJ2-7; no definite D call. The CDR3 runs 13 residues. V dropped 0 bases and J dropped 4 bases, with 7 bases sitting between them. Per germline, CDR1 SGHAT and CDR2 FQNNGV. As DNA, the CDR3 is TGTGCCAGCAGCTTAGAGGTGTTTTACGAGCAGTACTTC. This codes for CASSLEVFYEQYF.

This clonotype came up many times. The chain links TRBV15 to TRBJ1-1, with D possibly being TRBD1 (5 bases). V was pared by 0 bases and J by 5 bases, with 13 bases between. The CDR3 length is 15 residues. The V gene's germline CDR1 is LNHNV and CDR2 YYDKDF (reference sequence). In DNA form, the CDR3 reads TGTGCCACCAGCAGAGATCGGGTGGGGGGGACTGAAGCTTTCTTT. The encoded protein is CATSRDRVGGTEAFF.

The chain recombines TRBV5-1 with TRBJ1-3; D possibly corresponds to TRBD1 (6 bases). Germline values: CDR1 SGHRS, CDR2 YFSETQ. The CDR3 length is 17 residues. The V and J ends lost 4 bases and 0 bases respectively, with 17 bases between them. The CDR3 nucleotides read TGCGCCAGCAGCGACCGGGACACCTCAAGCTCTGGAAACACCATATATTTT. Translated: CASSDRDTSSSGNTIYF.

This clonotype came up many times. The CDR3 here is CASSFQIGETQYF. CDR3 DNA: TGTGCCAGCAGCTTTCAGATTGGGGAGACCCAGTACTTC. The gene calls are TRBV7-3 and TRBJ2-5; D gene ambiguous. V shed 3 bases and J shed 5 bases, with 10 bases lying between them. Per germline, CDR1 SGHTA and CDR2 FQGTGA. There are 13 residues in the CDR3.

Remarks on this clonotype: This may be a read error: a much more frequent sequence differs by one nucleotide. CDR3 bases: TGTGCCGGCAGGTCGGGGGGAGACAGGCCCTACGAGCAGTACTTC. It specifies CAGRSGGDRPYEQYF. J is TRBJ2-7 and V is TRBV2, with D possibly TRBD2 on 7 matching bases. This CDR3 region has 15 residues. Germline-derived CDR1 and CDR2 are SNHLY and FYNNEI. Full variable domain (rest looked up from reference TRBV2 and TRBJ2-7): EPEVTQTPSHQVTQMGQEVILRCVPISNHLYFYWYRQILGQKVEFLVSFYNNEISEKSEIFDDQFSVERPDGSNFTLKIRSTKLEDSAMYFCAGRSGGDRPYEQYFGPGTRLTVT.